One and the same sample provided the 8 T cell receptor beta chains below, sequenced in a study of shared clonotypes between healthy human individuals. Sequencing used immunoSEQ multiplex PCR; TCRdb keeps in-frame clones, though not all of them. The data contain about 490,000 clones, about three quarters of them seen just once; the ten biggest clones take up roughly 13%. What was sequenced was PBMCs. Source of these receptors: a woman between 40 and 50 years old in good health. Some clones in this sample may be carry-over from other donors' samples.

This chain connects TRBV28 to TRBJ2-2; D ambiguous. CDR1 is MDHEN and CDR2 is SYDVKM in the germline V gene. Trimming stripped 2 bases from V and 2 bases from J, with 6 bases between. The CDR3 has 14 amino acids. The CDR3 nucleotides read TGTGCCAGCAGTTTAACAGAAAACACCGGGGAGCTGTTTTTT. Translating gives CASSLTENTGELFF.

The chain joins TRBV19 to TRBJ2-5; the match to TRBD2 covers 7 bases. The CDR3 loop spans 14 amino acids. Trimming took 5 bases from V and 4 from J; bases not matched to a gene: 7. Germline values: CDR1 LNHDA, CDR2 SQIVND (reference sequence). The CDR3 here is CASSPVAGVETQYF. The CDR3 DNA sequence: TGTGCCAGTAGTCCGGTGGCGGGAGTAGAGACCCAGTACTTC.

The chain uses TRBV11-3 and TRBJ2-2; 8 positions match TRBD2. This CDR3 contains 12 residues. CDR1 is SGHNT, CDR2 YENEEA, per germline. V was pared by 8 bases and J by 4 bases, with 0 bases of the junction left unmatched. CDR3 sequence: CASRGGTGELFF. In nucleotides, the CDR3 is TGTGCCAGCCGGGGGGGCACCGGGGAGCTGTTTTTT.

The J gene is TRBJ2-4, the V gene TRBV5-6; D perhaps matches TRBD2 (5 bases). The V and J ends lost 1 base and 1 base respectively, with 12 bases between them. Germline CDR1 and CDR2: SGHDT and YYEEEE. This CDR3 region has 16 residues. The chain's CDR3 is CASSLLSERAKNIQYF. The CDR3 coding sequence is TGTGCCAGCAGCTTGTTAAGTGAGCGGGCCAAAAACATTCAGTACTTC. Based on the CDR3 plus reference TRBV5-6 and TRBJ2-4, the full variable domain is DAGVTQSPTHLIKTRGQQVTLRCSPKSGHDTVSWYQQALGQGPQFIFQYYEEEERQRGNFPDRFSGHQFPNYSSELNVNALLLGDSALYLCASSLLSERAKNIQYFGAGTRLSVL.

The chain is built from TRBV6-4 and TRBJ2-2; TRBD1 matches at 8 bases. The CDR3 has 16 residues. J was trimmed by 0 bases and V by 4 bases; bases with no gene match: 4. Looked up from germline, CDR1 is MRHNA and CDR2 is SNTAGT. The CDR3 protein is CASSVQTGANTGELFF. For the CDR3, the DNA is TGTGCCAGCAGTGTCCAGACAGGGGCGAACACCGGGGAGCTGTTTTTT.

This rearrangement joins TRBV6-5 to TRBJ1-5; 8 bases line up with TRBD1. The trim removed 6 bases at V and 6 bases at J, leaving 4 bases unmatched. Germline CDR1 is MNHEY and CDR2 is SVGAGI. This CDR3 has 13 amino acids. CDR3 region: CASSRGQVQPQHF. Written as DNA, the CDR3 is TGTGCCAGCAGCAGGGGGCAAGTTCAGCCCCAGCATTTT.

The chain carries TRBV28 and TRBJ2-3; no clear D. The V gene's germline CDR1 is MDHEN and CDR2 SYDVKM. V shed 2 bases and J shed 7 bases, with 13 bases lying between them. The CDR3 covers 14 residues. CDR3 nucleotide sequence: TGTGCCAGCAGTTTACCGGCTACAGCGCATACGCAGTATTTT. Its protein is CASSLPATAHTQYF. The full variable domain, with the rest looked up from reference TRBV28 and TRBJ2-3, is DVKVTQSSRYLVKRTGEKVFLECVQDMDHENMFWYRQDPGLGLRLIYFSYDVKMKEKGDIPEGYSVSREKKERFSLILESASTNQTSMYLCASSLPATAHTQYFGPGTRLTVL.

The chain uses TRBV5-1 and TRBJ2-3, with D unresolved. The CDR3 extends over 15 amino acids. V was shortened by 0 bases and J by 2 bases, with 10 bases between the two germline ends. Per the germline V gene, CDR1 is SGHRS and CDR2 is YFSETQ. In nucleotides, the CDR3 is TGCGCCAGCAGCTTGGTAGGGCAGGTCACAGATACGCAGTATTTT. It specifies CASSLVGQVTDTQYF.